This T cell receptor (beta chain) was identified in a study of blood T cell repertoires in COVID-19. In the study's own analysis: It was from reference gene primer amplification that nucleated cell counts were estimated. Sequenced by immunoSEQ multiplex PCR; TCRdb stores in-frame clones only, minus some. V and J calls and clone size come straight from that table; D and trimming were deduced from the DNA. Of 250,000 to 350,000 clones in the sample, around 90% are singletons; the top ten hold about 1.1%. Germline V lookup: CDR1 MRHNA, CDR2 SNTAGT. The CDR3 length is 14 residues. V lost 5 bases and J lost 4; bases outside the gene matches: 4. Cohort allocation depended upon clinical history that participants reported.

The sample taken for sequencing was PBMCs or T cells enriched from blood (not recorded which). The source of this sequence is a woman aged 25-40 years who had recovered from COVID-19. The chain recombines TRBV6-4 with TRBJ2-2; 7 positions match TRBD1. The CDR3 loop reads CASSRDSSTGELFF. For the CDR3, the DNA is TGTGCCAGCAGTAGGGACAGTTCCACCGGGGAGCTGTTTTTT.